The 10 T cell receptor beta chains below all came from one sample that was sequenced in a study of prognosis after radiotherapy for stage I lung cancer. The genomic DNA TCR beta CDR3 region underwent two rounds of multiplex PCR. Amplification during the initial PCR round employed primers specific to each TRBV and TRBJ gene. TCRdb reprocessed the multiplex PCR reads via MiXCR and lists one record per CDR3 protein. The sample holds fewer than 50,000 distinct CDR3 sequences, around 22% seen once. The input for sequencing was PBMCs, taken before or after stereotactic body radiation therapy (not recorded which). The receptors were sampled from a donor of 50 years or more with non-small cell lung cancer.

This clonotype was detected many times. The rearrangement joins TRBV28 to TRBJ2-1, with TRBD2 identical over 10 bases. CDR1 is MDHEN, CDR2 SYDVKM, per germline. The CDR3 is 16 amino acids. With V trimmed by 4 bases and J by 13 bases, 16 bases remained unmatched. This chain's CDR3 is CASSSQREGSRVQQFF. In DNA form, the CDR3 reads TGTGCCAGCAGTTCACAGCGGGAGGGCTCCCGTGTTCAACAGTTCTTC. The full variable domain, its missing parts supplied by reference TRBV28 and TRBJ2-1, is DVKVTQSSRYLVKRTGEKVFLECVQDMDHENMFWYRQDPGLGLRLIYFSYDVKMKEKGDIPEGYSVSREKKERFSLILESASTNQTSMYLCASSSQREGSRVQQFFGPGTRLTVL.

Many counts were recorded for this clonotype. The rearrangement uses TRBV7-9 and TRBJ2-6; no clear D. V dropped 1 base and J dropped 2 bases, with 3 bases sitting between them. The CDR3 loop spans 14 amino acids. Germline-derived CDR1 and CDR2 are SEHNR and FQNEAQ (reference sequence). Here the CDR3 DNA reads TGTGCCAGCAGCTTAGATGCTGGGGCCAACGTCCTGACTTTC. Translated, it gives CASSLDAGANVLTF.

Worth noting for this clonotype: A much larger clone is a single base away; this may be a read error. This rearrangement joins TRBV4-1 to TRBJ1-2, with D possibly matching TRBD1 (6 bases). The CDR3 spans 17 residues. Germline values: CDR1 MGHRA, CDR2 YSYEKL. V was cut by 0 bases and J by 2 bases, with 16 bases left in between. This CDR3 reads CASSQDQGHGVNYGYTF. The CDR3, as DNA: TGCGCCAGCAGCCAAGATCAGGGGCATGGAGTAAACTATGGCTACACCTTC.

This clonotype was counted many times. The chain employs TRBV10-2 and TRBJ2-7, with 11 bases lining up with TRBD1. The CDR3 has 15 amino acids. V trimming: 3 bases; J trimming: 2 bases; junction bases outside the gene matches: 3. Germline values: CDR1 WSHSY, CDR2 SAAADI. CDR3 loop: CASSDPGQGAYEQYF. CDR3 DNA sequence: TGCGCCAGCAGTGACCCGGGACAGGGGGCCTACGAGCAGTACTTC.

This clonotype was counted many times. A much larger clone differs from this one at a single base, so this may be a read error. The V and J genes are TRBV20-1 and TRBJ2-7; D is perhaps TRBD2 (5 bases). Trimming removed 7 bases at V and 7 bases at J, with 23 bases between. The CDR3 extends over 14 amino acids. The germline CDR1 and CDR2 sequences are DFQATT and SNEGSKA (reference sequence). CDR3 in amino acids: CSVGNHYRTGEQYF. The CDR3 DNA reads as TGCAGTGTTGGAAACCATTACAGAACGGGGGAGCAGTACTTC.

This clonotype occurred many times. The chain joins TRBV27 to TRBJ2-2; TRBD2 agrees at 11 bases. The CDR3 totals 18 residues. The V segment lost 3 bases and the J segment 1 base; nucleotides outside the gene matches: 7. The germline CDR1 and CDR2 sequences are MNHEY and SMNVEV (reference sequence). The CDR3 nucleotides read TGTGCCAGCAGTTTTATGCTCCTAGCGGGGGGGAACACCGGGGAGCTGTTTTTT. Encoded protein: CASSFMLLAGGNTGELFF.

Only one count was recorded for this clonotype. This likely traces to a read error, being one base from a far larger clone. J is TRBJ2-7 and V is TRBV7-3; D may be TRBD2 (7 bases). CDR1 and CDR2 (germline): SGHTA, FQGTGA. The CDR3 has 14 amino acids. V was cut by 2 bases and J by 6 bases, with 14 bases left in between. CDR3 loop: CASSLSEGEGEQYF. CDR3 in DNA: TGTGCCAGCAGCTTATCAGAGGGGGAGGGCGAGCAGTACTTC.

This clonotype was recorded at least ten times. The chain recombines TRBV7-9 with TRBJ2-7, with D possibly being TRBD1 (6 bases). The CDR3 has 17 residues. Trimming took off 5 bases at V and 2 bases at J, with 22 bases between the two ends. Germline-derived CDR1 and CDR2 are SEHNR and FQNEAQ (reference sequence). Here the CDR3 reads CASSPGDSTGKTYEQYF. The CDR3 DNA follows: TGTGCCAGCAGCCCAGGCGATTCGACAGGAAAAACCTACGAGCAGTACTTC.

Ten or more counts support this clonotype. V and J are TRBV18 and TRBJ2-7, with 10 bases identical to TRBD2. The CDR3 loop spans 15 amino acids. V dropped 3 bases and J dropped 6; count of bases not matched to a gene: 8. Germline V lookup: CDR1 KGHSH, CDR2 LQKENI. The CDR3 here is CASSPDMKRGGEQYF. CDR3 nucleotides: TGTGCCAGCTCACCCGACATGAAGCGGGGGGGCGAGCAGTACTTC.

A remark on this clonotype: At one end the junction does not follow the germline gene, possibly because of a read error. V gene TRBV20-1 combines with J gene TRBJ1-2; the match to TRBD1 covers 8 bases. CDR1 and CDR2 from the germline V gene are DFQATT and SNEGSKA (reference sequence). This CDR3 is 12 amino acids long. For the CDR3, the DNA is TGCAGTGCTGGGACAGGCCCATATGGCTACAACTTC. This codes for CSAGTGPYGYNF.